These 17 T cell receptor beta chains originate from one sample sequenced in a study of T cells in Graves' hyperthyroidism and ophthalmopathy. Regions amplified from RNA transcripts were the TCR beta CDR3 regions. The TCR CDR3 was amplified in a first-round RT-PCR using the HTBI primer set. TCRdb re-called the multiplex PCR reads with MiXCR, one entry per CDR3 protein. Altogether approximately 400,000 distinct CDR3 sequences are present, about a sixth being singletons, with the ten largest covering roughly 25%. The specimen was blood. The receptor source for this set is a woman aged 18-30 years with Graves' hyperthyroidism that later progressed to Graves' ophthalmopathy.

In this sample, this clonotype turned up a few times. The chain links TRBV4-1 to TRBJ1-1; D gene uncertain. Per germline, CDR1 MGHRA and CDR2 YSYEKL. The CDR3 sequence is 15 residues long. V lost 1 base, J lost 0 bases, and 9 bases lay in between. CDR3 coding DNA: TGCGCCAGCAGCCAAGTAGAGGGAGTGAACACTGAAGCTTTCTTT. Its translation: CASSQVEGVNTEAFF.

At least ten counts were recorded for this clonotype. The J gene is TRBJ2-4, the V gene TRBV28; 9 nucleotides align to TRBD1. CDR3 size: 15 residues. Germline V lookup: CDR1 MDHEN, CDR2 SYDVKM. J gave up 8 bases and V 5 bases, and 10 bases lay outside the gene matches. Written as DNA, the CDR3 is TGTGCCAGCAGTGGACCGGGACAGGGAGAGGACATTCAGTACTTC. Its protein product is CASSGPGQGEDIQYF.

This clonotype showed up many times. The chain uses TRBV27 and TRBJ1-6; 7 nucleotides line up with TRBD1. CDR1 MNHEY and CDR2 SMNVEV come from the germline V gene (reference sequence). The V segment lost 2 bases and the J segment 7 bases; nucleotides outside the gene matches: 2. The CDR3 is 14 amino acids. The CDR3 region has the DNA TGTGCCAGCAGTTTACTGGGACAGAATTCACCCCTCCACTTT. This translates into CASSLLGQNSPLHF.

This clonotype was observed many times. The chain employs TRBV20-1 and TRBJ2-2; a possible D gene is TRBD2 (6 bases). CDR1 is DFQATT and CDR2 is SNEGSKA in the germline V gene (reference sequence). Trimming pared 0 bases from V and 4 bases from J, leaving 18 bases between. This CDR3 has 17 amino acids. CDR3 residues: CSARDRRAQWTTGELFF. The CDR3 nucleotides are TGCAGTGCTAGAGACCGGAGGGCCCAATGGACCACCGGGGAGCTGTTTTTT.

This clonotype occurred a few times. This chain joins TRBV19 and TRBJ1-2; the D gene is possibly TRBD1 (5 bases). Trimming removed 2 bases at V and 4 bases at J, with 14 bases between. The V gene's germline CDR1 is LNHDA and CDR2 SQIVND (reference sequence). The CDR3 is made up of 15 amino acids. The CDR3 DNA follows: TGTGCCAGTAGTATACTGCCCGGGAGGGGCTATGGCTACACCTTC. This encodes CASSILPGRGYGYTF.

V usage is TRBV2 and J usage is TRBJ2-1; D is possibly TRBD2 (6 bases). The V gene's germline CDR1 is SNHLY and CDR2 FYNNEI. The V end was cut by 5 bases, the J end by 4 bases, with 24 bases between. This CDR3 has 18 residues. The CDR3 spells CASSHRPIAASRYNEQFF. CDR3 in DNA: TGTGCCAGCAGTCACCGCCCGATAGCGGCATCCCGGTACAATGAGCAGTTCTTC.

The chain has TRBV7-3 and TRBJ1-2; D uncertain. This CDR3 region has 14 residues. Germline V lookup: CDR1 SGHTA, CDR2 FQGTGA. V shed 5 bases and J shed 7 bases, with 17 bases lying between them. CDR3 bases: TGTGCCAGCAGCCCCTGGATTAAGAAGTCTGGCTACACCTTC. It codes for CASSPWIKKSGYTF.

This clonotype was detected many times. This chain joins TRBV18 and TRBJ1-1; TRBD1 is a possible D gene (6 bases). This CDR3 has 14 residues. Trimming shortened V by 3 bases and J by 1 base, and 9 bases separated the two germline ends. Looked up from germline, CDR1 is KGHSH and CDR2 is LQKENI. The CDR3 bases are TGTGCCAGCTCACCTGGACAGACGAACACTGAAGCTTTCTTT. Amino acids: CASSPGQTNTEAFF.

This clonotype was counted at least ten times. The V and J genes are TRBV30 and TRBJ2-7, with 7 bases that match TRBD2. Germline CDR1 reads GTSNPN; CDR2 reads SVGIG (reference sequence). The junction had 9 bases not matched to a gene; V was cut back by 5 bases and J by 2 bases. The CDR3 contains 14 residues. CDR3 bases: TGTGCCTGGGATGGACTAGGACTCCCCTACGAGCAGTACTTC. Its translation: CAWDGLGLPYEQYF.

Many counts were recorded for this clonotype. V is TRBV7-2 and J is TRBJ2-1; 8 bases match TRBD2. The length of the CDR3 is 14 residues. The germline V gene encodes CDR1 SGHTA and CDR2 FQGNSA. J gave up 8 bases and V 2 bases, and 5 bases lay outside the gene matches. As DNA, the CDR3 is TGTGCCAGCAGCTTACCGACTAGCGCGGATGAGCAGTTCTTC. It specifies CASSLPTSADEQFF.

A word on this clonotype: A much larger clone differs by one base, so this may be a read error. The chain couples TRBV28 to TRBJ2-1, with 11 bases fitting TRBD2. CDR1 is MDHEN, CDR2 SYDVKM, per germline. Trimming removed 3 bases from V and 9 bases from J; junction bases left unmatched: 7. The CDR3 has 15 amino acids. CDR3 protein: CASSLYSGRGSEQFF. For the CDR3, the DNA is TGTGCCAGCAGTTTGTATAGCGGGAGGGGCAGTGAGCAGTTCTTC.

This chain links TRBV6-2 or TRBV6-3 with TRBJ1-5; D is possibly TRBD1 (5 bases). The CDR3 is 14 amino acids. Deletions cut 2 bases from V and 4 bases from J, with 9 bases between. Germline V gene data show CDR1 as MNHEY and CDR2 as SVGEGT. The CDR3 region is CASSYDWGNQPQHF. The CDR3 DNA follows: TGTGCCAGCAGTTACGATTGGGGGAATCAGCCCCAGCATTTT.

V and J are TRBV9 and TRBJ2-6; no reliable D call. CDR3 length: 16 residues. Trimming cost V 3 bases and J 6 bases, with 16 bases left between them. The germline V gene has CDR1 SGDLS and CDR2 YYNGEE. For the CDR3, the DNA is TGTGCCAGCAGCGAGCCCCGCGGCGGTGAGGCCAACGTCCTGACTTTC. Its protein is CASSEPRGGEANVLTF.

The sample holds one count of this clonotype. This rearrangement joins TRBV3-1 to TRBJ2-5, with unresolved D. The length of the CDR3 is 13 residues. V lost 0 bases and J 5 bases, leaving 7 bases between the germline ends. Germline loops: CDR1 LGHDT, CDR2 YNNKEL (reference sequence). CDR3 amino acids: CASSQDIRETQYF. CDR3 nucleotide sequence: TGTGCCAGCAGCCAAGATATCCGCGAGACCCAGTACTTC.

There are many counts of this clonotype. CDR3 amino acids: CASSWTSGATDTQYF. The DNA for the CDR3 is TGTGCCAGCAGTTGGACTAGCGGGGCCACAGATACGCAGTATTTT. The rearrangement uses TRBV12-3 or TRBV12-4 and TRBJ2-3; 12 bases are a match to TRBD2. V shed 4 bases, J shed 2 bases, and the junction held 1 base outside the gene matches. The CDR3 contains 15 residues.

At least ten counts were recorded for this clonotype. The rearrangement links TRBV11-2 to TRBJ2-2, with a possible D match to TRBD2 (5 bases). From germline, CDR1 is SGHAT and CDR2 FQNNGV. V lost 4 bases and J 7 bases, leaving 16 bases between the germline ends. The length of the CDR3 is 15 residues. The CDR3 loop reads CASSSLLELGGELFF. The CDR3 bases are TGTGCCAGCAGCTCGTTACTAGAATTGGGCGGGGAGCTGTTTTTT.

This clonotype was counted at least ten times. The V and J genes are TRBV6-1 and TRBJ2-5, with D perhaps matching TRBD2 (6 bases). V lost 10 bases and J 1 base, leaving 16 bases between the germline ends. The CDR3 contains 14 residues. Germline V gene data show CDR1 as MNHNS and CDR2 as SASEGT. The CDR3 coding sequence is TGTGCCACACGACCCCCGGAGGGCCAAGAGACCCAGTACTTC. Its translation: CATRPPEGQETQYF.